A selection of T cell receptor beta chains follows, all from one sample in a study of T cell changes during pregnancy in multiple sclerosis. Clones were read by immunoSEQ multiplex PCR, and TCRdb kept only the in-frame ones, dropping some. Among approximately 92,000 clones listed, approximately 92% were seen once. Sequencing was performed on peripheral blood, taken in the first trimester of pregnancy. These receptors were obtained from a female donor with multiple sclerosis, enrolled in a pregnancy study. CDR3s include the opening cysteine and the closing phenylalanine or tryptophan. The D gene is left open where the match is weak. Some rows have no size entry. The others give once, few or many, or a class for an expanded clone.

abundance,v_gene,d_gene,j_gene,CDR3nt,CDR3aa
.,TRBV19,.,TRBJ1-5,TGTGCCAGTAGTATGGTTGGGGCAGGAAGCAATCAGCCCCAGCATTTT,CASSMVGAGSNQPQHF
once,TRBV7-8,TRBD1,TRBJ2-7,TGTGCCAGCAGCTCAAACGCAGGGGGCGGCGGCTACGAGCAGTACTTC,CASSSNAGGGGYEQYF
.,TRBV9,.,TRBJ2-1,TGTGCCAGCAGCGAGACAGGCACAATGGAGCAGTTCTTC,CASSETGTMEQFF
.,TRBV7-8,.,TRBJ1-1,TGTGCCAGCAGCTTTGCGGAGTCAGCGTGGGTAGAGAACACTGAAGCTTTCTTT,CASSFAESAWVENTEAFF
.,TRBV4-2,TRBD2,TRBJ2-1,TGTGCCAGCAGCCCTGATTCAATAGCGGGGAGCTCCTACAATGAGCAGTTCTTC,CASSPDSIAGSSYNEQFF
few,TRBV29-1,.,TRBJ2-3,TGCAGCGTTACCTCGACAGCAGATACGCAGTATTTT,CSVTSTADTQYF
.,TRBV28,.,TRBJ1-1,TGTGCCAGCAGGGGGGCCGGGGTGGGTGAGGCTTTCTTT,CASRGAGVGEAFF
.,TRBV6-1,TRBD1,TRBJ2-7,TGTGCCAGCAGAACAGGGGGCCACGAGCAGTACTTC,CASRTGGHEQYF
.,TRBV5-6,.,TRBJ2-7,TGTGCCAGCAGCTTGGTACAGGGCAACTCCTACGAGCAGTACTTC,CASSLVQGNSYEQYF
many,TRBV5-1,TRBD1,TRBJ2-7,TGCGCCAGCAGCAGGGACAGCCATTCTTACGAGCAGTACTTC,CASSRDSHSYEQYF
.,TRBV6-5,TRBD1,TRBJ2-7,TGTGCCAGCAGTCCCCGGACAGGGGGTATTTACGAGCAGTACTTC,CASSPRTGGIYEQYF
.,TRBV5-1,TRBD1,TRBJ2-3,TGCGCCAGCAGCGTGACAGGGGCAGATACGCAGTATTTT,CASSVTGADTQYF
.,TRBV27,.,TRBJ2-7,TGTGCCAGCAGTTTAACCGGGATAAACTACGAGCAGTACTTC,CASSLTGINYEQYF
.,TRBV30,.,TRBJ1-1,TGTGCCTGGAGTCGGACAAGCCTCACTGAAGCTTTCTTT,CAWSRTSLTEAFF
.,TRBV28,TRBD2,TRBJ2-1,TGTGCCAGCCCGCCCCTAGCGGGAGGTGCCTACAATGAGCAGTTCTTC,CASPPLAGGAYNEQFF
.,TRBV25-1,TRBD2,TRBJ2-7,TGTGCCAGCAGTGAAGGAACTAGCGGCCCCTACGAGCAGTACTTC,CASSEGTSGPYEQYF
.,TRBV18,TRBD1,TRBJ2-7,TGTGCCAGCTCACCGGGACAGGAGAGTGCATCCTACGAGCAGTACTTC,CASSPGQESASYEQYF
.,TRBV27,.,TRBJ2-7,TGTGCCAGCAGCGAAACAGGGTGGAGCGCCTACGAGCAGTACTTC,CASSETGWSAYEQYF
.,TRBV7-2,.,TRBJ1-4,TGTGCCAGCAGCTTAAGTTCAGGGGTGGCTAATGAAAAACTGTTTTTT,CASSLSSGVANEKLFF
.,TRBV6-5,.,TRBJ2-6,TGTGCCAGCCGTCGGGGTACGGGGGCCAACGTCCTGACTTTC,CASRRGTGANVLTF
.,TRBV18,.,TRBJ1-1,TGTGCCAGCTCACCACGGTCAGGGGCGAAGGCTGAAGCTTTCTTT,CASSPRSGAKAEAFF
once,TRBV28,.,TRBJ2-1,TGTGCCAGCAGTATTAGGACAGTAAGCCACAATGAGCAGTTCTTC,CASSIRTVSHNEQFF
.,TRBV6-5,TRBD1,TRBJ1-5,TGTGCCAGCAGTCCCGGACAGGTCCCCAATCAGCCCCAGCATTTT,CASSPGQVPNQPQHF
.,TRBV6-5,.,TRBJ2-2,TGTGCCAGCAGTTACTCCCCGACAGACACCGGGGAGCTGTTTTTT,CASSYSPTDTGELFF
.,TRBV19,TRBD1,TRBJ1-2,TGTGCCAGTAGTACGCGGGACAGGGGAAGCTTCGGCAAATATGGCTACACCTTC,CASSTRDRGSFGKYGYTF
.,TRBV5-4,TRBD2,TRBJ2-2,TGTGCCAGCAGCCGCGGACTAGCGGATTTCAACACCGGGGAGCTGTTTTTT,CASSRGLADFNTGELFF
.,TRBV4-3,.,TRBJ2-3,TGCGCCAGCAGCCAAGGCACAAACCCAGATACGCAGTATTTT,CASSQGTNPDTQYF
.,TRBV28,.,TRBJ1-1,TGTGCCAGCAGTTTAACAGGACAGACCGAAGCTTTCTTT,CASSLTGQTEAFF
.,TRBV2,.,TRBJ2-7,TGTGCCAGCAGTCCCTTCACAGGGACCTACGAGCAGTACTTC,CASSPFTGTYEQYF
.,TRBV7-9,TRBD1,TRBJ1-2,TGTGCCAGCATGGGACAGGGAAGATTAGGTGGCTACACCTTC,CASMGQGRLGGYTF
.,TRBV18,TRBD1,TRBJ2-1,TGTGCCAGCTCAGGACCCGGGACAGGATATATCAATGAGCAGTTCTTC,CASSGPGTGYINEQFF
.,TRBV6-5,.,TRBJ1-3,TGTGCCAGCAGTTACTCAACACATGAAAACACCATATATTTT,CASSYSTHENTIYF
.,TRBV28,.,TRBJ2-6,TGTGCCAGCAGTCCCGGGGTGGTTGGGGCCAACGTCCTGACTTTC,CASSPGVVGANVLTF
once,TRBV25-1,TRBD1,TRBJ1-1,TGTGCCAGCAGGGACAGGGGGAACACTGAAGCTTTCTTT,CASRDRGNTEAFF
.,TRBV15,.,TRBJ2-7,TGTGCCACCAGCAGAGCCCGGGGGACCTACGAGCAGTACTTC,CATSRARGTYEQYF
.,TRBV6-5,.,TRBJ1-1,TGTGCCAGCAGTTACTCGTCAGGGGCAACTGAAGCTTTCTTT,CASSYSSGATEAFF
.,TRBV29-1,TRBD1,TRBJ2-1,TGCAGCGTTGAGGGGGGCCGCGGACAGGGTAACAATGAGCAGTTCTTC,CSVEGGRGQGNNEQFF
.,TRBV5-6,TRBD2,TRBJ2-5,TGTGCCAGCAGCCTCCCGGGACTAGCGGGAGAAGAGGAAGAGACCCAGTACTTC,CASSLPGLAGEEEETQYF
.,TRBV5-1,TRBD2,TRBJ2-7,TGCGCCAGCAGCCTGGCCGGGACTAGCAGGAGCGAGCAGTACTTC,CASSLAGTSRSEQYF
.,TRBV5-8,.,TRBJ2-3,TGTGCCAGCAGCTTAGGAGGGTCTAGCACAGATACGCAGTATTTT,CASSLGGSSTDTQYF
.,TRBV5-6,.,TRBJ2-7,TGTGCCAGCAGCTTGGGCAGCGGCGCCTACGAGCAGTACTTC,CASSLGSGAYEQYF
.,TRBV2,TRBD2,TRBJ2-2,TGTGCCAGCAGGAGACTAGCGGGAGGCGGGGAGCTGTTTTTT,CASRRLAGGGELFF
.,TRBV15,TRBD1,TRBJ1-4,TGTGCCACCAGCAGCGGACAGGGGGAGGAAAAACTGTTTTTT,CATSSGQGEEKLFF
.,TRBV28,TRBD2,TRBJ2-7,TGTGCCAGCAGCTTATCCATAACTAGCGGGAGGGTTGGCACGTACGAGCAGTACTTC,CASSLSITSGRVGTYEQYF
.,TRBV5-1,.,TRBJ2-7,TGCGCCAGCAGCTGGGGGGAGGGGGGCCCCTACGAGCAGTACTTC,CASSWGEGGPYEQYF
.,TRBV9,TRBD2,TRBJ2-2,TGTGCCAGCAGCGTAGCGTCTAGCGGGCTGACCGGGGAGCTGTTTTTT,CASSVASSGLTGELFF